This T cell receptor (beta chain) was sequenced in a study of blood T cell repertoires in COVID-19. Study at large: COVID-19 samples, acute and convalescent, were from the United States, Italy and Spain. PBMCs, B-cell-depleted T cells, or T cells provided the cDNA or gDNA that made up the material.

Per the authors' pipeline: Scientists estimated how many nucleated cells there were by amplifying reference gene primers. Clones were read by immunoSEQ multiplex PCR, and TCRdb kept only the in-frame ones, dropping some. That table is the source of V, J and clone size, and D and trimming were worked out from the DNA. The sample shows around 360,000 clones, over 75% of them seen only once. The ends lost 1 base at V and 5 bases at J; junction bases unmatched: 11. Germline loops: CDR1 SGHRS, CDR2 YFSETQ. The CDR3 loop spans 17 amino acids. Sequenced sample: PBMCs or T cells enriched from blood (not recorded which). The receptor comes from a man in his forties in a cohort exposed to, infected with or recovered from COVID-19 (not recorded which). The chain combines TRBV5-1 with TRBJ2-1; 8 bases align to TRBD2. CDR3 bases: TGCGCCAGCAGCTTGAGTTCCGGACTAGCAGGGAACAATGAGCAGTTCTTC. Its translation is CASSLSSGLAGNNEQFF.